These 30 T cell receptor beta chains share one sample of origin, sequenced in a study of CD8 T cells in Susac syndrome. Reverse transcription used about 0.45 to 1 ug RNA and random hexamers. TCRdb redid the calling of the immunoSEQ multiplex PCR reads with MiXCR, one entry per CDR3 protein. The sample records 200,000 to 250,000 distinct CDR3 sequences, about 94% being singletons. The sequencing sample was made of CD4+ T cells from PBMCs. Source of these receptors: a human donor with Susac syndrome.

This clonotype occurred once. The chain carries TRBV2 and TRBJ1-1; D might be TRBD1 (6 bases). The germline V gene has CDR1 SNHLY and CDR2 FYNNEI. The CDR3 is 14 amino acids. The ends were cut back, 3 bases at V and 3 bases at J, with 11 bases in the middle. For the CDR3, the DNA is TGTGCCAGCAGTGATCAGGGGTCGGACACTGAAGCTTTCTTT. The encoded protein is CASSDQGSDTEAFF.

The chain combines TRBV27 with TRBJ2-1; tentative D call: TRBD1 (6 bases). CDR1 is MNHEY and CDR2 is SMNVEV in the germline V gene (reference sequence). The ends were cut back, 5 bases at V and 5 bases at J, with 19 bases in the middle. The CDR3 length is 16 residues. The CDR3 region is CASSKTWGPGDNEQFF. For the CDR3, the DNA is TGTGCCAGCAGTAAGACTTGGGGGCCCGGCGACAATGAGCAGTTCTTC.

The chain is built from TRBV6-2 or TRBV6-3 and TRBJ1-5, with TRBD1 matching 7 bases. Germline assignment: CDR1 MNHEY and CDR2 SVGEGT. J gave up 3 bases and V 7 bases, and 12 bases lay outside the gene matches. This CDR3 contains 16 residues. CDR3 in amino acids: CASIRQGVPNNQPQHF. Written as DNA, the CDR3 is TGTGCCAGCATACGACAGGGCGTCCCGAACAATCAGCCCCAGCATTTT.

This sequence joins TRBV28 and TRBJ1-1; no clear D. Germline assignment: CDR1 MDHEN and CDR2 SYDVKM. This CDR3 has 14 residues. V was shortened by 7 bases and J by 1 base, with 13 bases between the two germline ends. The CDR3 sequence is CASKTSSGNTEAFF. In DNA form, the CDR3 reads TGTGCCAGCAAAACCTCCTCGGGGAACACTGAAGCTTTCTTT.

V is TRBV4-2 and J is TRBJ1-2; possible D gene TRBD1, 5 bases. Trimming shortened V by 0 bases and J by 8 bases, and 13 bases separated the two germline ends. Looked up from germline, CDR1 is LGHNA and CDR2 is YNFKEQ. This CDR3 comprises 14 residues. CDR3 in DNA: TGTGCCAGCAGCCAAGACGGGGCAGGCGGAGGCTACACCTTC. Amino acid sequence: CASSQDGAGGGYTF.

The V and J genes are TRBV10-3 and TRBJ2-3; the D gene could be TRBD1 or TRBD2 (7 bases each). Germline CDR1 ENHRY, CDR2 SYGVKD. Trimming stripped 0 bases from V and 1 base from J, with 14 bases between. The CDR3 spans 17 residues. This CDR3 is CAISESRGGAGTDTQYF. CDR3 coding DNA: TGTGCCATCAGTGAGTCCAGGGGGGGCGCGGGCACAGATACGCAGTATTTT.

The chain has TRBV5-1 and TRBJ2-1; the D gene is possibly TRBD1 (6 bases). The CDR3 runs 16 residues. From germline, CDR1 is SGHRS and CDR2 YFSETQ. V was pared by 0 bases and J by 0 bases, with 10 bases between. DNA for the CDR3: TGCGCCAGCAGCTTGGGGGGGCGGAACTCCTACAATGAGCAGTTCTTC. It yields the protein CASSLGGRNSYNEQFF.

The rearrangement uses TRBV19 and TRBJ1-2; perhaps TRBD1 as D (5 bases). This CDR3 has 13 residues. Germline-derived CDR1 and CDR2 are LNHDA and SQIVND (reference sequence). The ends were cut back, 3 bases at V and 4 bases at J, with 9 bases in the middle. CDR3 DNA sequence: TGTGCCAGTAGTATGTCGGGGCTCTATGGCTACACCTTC. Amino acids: CASSMSGLYGYTF.

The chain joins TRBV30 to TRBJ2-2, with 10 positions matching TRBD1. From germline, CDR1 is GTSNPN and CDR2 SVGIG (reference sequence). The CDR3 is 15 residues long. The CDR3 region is CAYLDRGLDTGELFF. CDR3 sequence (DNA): TGTGCTTACCTCGACAGGGGGCTGGACACCGGGGAGCTGTTTTTT.

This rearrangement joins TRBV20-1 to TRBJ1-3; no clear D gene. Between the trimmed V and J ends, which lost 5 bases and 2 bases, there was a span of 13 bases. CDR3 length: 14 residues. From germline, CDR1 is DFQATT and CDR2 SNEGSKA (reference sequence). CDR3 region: CSALSGEAGNTIYF. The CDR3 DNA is TGCAGTGCTCTTTCCGGGGAGGCTGGAAACACCATATATTTT.

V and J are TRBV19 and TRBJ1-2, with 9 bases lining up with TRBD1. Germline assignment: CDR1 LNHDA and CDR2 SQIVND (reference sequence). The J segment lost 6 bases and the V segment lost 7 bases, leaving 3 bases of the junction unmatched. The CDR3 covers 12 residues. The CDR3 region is CASTQGAHGYTF. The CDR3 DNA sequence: TGTGCCAGTACACAGGGGGCCCATGGCTACACCTTC.

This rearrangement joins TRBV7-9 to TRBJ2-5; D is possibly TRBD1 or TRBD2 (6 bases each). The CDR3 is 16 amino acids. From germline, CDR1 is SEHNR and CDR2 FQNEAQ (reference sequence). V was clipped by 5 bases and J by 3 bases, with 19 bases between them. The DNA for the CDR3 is TGTGCCAGCAGCCCCCCTATCAGGGGAGGAAAAGAGACCCAGTACTTC. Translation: CASSPPIRGGKETQYF.

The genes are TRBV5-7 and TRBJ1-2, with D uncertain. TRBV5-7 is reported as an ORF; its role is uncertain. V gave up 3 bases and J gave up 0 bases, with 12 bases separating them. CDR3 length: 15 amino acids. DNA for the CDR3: TGTGCCAGCAGCTCACGGACGATCACTAACTATGGCTACACCTTC. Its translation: CASSSRTITNYGYTF.

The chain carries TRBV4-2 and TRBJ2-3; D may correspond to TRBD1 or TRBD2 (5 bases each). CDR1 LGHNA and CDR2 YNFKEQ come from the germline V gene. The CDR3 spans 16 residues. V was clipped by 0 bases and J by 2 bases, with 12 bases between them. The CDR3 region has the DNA TGTGCCAGCAGCCAAGATGTTGGGGGTTACACAGATACGCAGTATTTT. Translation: CASSQDVGGYTDTQYF.

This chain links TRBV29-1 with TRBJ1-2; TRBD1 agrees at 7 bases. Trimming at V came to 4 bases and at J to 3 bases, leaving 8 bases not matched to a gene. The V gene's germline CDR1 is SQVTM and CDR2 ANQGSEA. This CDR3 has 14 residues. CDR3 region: CSVGWGQRDYGYTF. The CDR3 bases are TGCAGCGTTGGGTGGGGACAGAGGGACTATGGCTACACCTTC.

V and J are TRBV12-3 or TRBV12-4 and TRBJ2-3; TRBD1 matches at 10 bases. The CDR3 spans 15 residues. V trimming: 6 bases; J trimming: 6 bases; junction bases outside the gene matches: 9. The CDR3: CASSLAWTGGDTQYF. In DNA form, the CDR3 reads TGTGCCAGCAGCCTCGCCTGGACAGGGGGGGATACGCAGTATTTT.

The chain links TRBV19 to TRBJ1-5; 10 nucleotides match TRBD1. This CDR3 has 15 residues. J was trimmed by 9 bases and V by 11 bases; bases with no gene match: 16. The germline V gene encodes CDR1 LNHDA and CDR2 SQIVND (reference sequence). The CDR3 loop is CARDRGLGLGVPQHF. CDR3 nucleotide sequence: TGTGCCCGCGACAGGGGGCTGGGTTTGGGTGTGCCCCAGCATTTT.

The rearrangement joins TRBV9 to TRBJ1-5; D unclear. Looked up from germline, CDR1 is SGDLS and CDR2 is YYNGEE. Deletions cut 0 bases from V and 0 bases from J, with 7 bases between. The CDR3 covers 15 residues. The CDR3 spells CASSVGDVSNQPQHF. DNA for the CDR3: TGTGCCAGCAGCGTAGGAGATGTTAGCAATCAGCCCCAGCATTTT.

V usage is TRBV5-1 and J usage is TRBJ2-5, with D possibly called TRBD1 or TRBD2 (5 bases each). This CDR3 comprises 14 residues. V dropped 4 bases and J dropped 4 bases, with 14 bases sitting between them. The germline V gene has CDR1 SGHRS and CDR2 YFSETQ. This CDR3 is CASSDRGRGETQYF. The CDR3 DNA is TGCGCCAGCAGCGACCGGGGCCGGGGAGAGACCCAGTACTTC.

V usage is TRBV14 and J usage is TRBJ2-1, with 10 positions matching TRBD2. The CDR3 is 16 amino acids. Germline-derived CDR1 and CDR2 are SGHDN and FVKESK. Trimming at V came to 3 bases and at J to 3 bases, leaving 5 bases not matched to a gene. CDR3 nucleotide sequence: TGTGCCAGCAGCCAGCCGGGACTAGCGCTCTACAATGAGCAGTTCTTC. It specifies CASSQPGLALYNEQFF.

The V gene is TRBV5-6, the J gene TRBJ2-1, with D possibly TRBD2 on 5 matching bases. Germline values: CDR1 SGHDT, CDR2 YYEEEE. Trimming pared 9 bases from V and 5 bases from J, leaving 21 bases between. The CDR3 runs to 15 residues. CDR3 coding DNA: TGTGCCACCTCCGACCTCCCGGGGAGCCACAATGAGCAGTTCTTC. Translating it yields CATSDLPGSHNEQFF.

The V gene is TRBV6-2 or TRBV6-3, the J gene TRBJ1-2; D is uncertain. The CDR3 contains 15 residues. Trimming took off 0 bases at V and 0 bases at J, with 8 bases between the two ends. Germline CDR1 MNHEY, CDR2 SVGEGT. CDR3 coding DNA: TGTGCCAGCAGTTACTCGATCGGATCTAACTATGGCTACACCTTC. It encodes CASSYSIGSNYGYTF.

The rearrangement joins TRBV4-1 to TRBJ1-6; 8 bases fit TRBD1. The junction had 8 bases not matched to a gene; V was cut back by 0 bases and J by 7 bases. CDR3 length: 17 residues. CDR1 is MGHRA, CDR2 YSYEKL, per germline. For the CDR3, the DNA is TGCGCCAGCAGCCAAGATTGGGCAACAGGGGGGAATTCACCCCTCCACTTT. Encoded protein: CASSQDWATGGNSPLHF.

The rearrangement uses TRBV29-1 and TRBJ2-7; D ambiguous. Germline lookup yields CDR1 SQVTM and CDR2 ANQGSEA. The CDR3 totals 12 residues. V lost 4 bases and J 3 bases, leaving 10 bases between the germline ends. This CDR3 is CSVGSPFYEQYF. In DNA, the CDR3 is TGCAGCGTTGGGAGTCCTTTCTACGAGCAGTACTTC.

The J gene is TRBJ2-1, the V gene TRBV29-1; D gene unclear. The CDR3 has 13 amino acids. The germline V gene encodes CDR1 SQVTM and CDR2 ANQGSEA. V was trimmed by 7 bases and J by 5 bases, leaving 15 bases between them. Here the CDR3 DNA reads TGCAGCGCCTCAAATCGTTTAAACAATGAGCAGTTCTTC. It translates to CSASNRLNNEQFF.

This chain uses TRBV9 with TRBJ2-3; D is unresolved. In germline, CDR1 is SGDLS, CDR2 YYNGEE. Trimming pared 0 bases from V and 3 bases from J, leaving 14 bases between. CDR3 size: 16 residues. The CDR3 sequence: CASSVAEGVGTDTQYF. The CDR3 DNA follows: TGTGCCAGCAGCGTAGCAGAAGGAGTGGGGACAGATACGCAGTATTTT.

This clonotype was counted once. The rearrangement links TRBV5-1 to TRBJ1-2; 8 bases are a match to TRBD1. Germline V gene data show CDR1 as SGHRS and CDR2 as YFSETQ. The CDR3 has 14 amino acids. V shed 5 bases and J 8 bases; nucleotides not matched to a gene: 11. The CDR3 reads CASRSGQGGDGYTF. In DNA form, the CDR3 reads TGCGCCAGCAGATCCGGACAGGGAGGGGACGGCTACACCTTC.

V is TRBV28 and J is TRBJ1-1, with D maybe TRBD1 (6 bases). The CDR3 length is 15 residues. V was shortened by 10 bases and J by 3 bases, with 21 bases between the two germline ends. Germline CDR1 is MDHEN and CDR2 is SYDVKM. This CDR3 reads CAITGGGGQHTEAFF. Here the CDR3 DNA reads TGTGCCATCACCGGTGGAGGGGGGCAGCACACTGAAGCTTTCTTT.

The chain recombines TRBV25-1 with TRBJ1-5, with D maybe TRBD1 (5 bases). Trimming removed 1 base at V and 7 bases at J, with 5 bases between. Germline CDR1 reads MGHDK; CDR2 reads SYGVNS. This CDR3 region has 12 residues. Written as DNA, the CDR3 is TGTGCCAGCAGTGAATGGGGGCAGCCCCAGCATTTT. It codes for CASSEWGQPQHF.

CDR3 residues: CASSLSTSGVYEQYF. As DNA, the CDR3 is TGTGCCAGCAGCTTGTCAACTAGCGGGGTCTACGAGCAGTACTTC. This sequence joins TRBV5-4 and TRBJ2-7, with 10 bases identical to TRBD2. Per the germline V gene, CDR1 is SGHNT and CDR2 is YYREEE (reference sequence). The junction had 4 bases not matched to a gene; V was cut back by 1 base and J by 3 bases. The CDR3 covers 15 residues.